The 24 T cell receptor beta chains presented below share a single source sample, sequenced in a study of Graves' ophthalmopathy and Graves' hyperthyroidism. RNA transcripts were the source from which TCR beta CDR3 regions were amplified. HTBI-primed first-round RT-PCR preceded second-round multiplex PCR. TCRdb passed the multiplex PCR reads through MiXCR, listing each CDR3 protein once. Of a few hundred thousand distinct CDR3 sequences in the sample, roughly 40% were seen once. Sequenced: peripheral blood or thyroid tissue (not recorded which). The receptor source for this set is an adult man with Graves' hyperthyroidism.

The chain recombines TRBV20-1 with TRBJ2-7; 11 bases are shared with TRBD2. The J call may be in error: the DNA end matches TRBJ2-1 better. The CDR3 contains 15 residues. Per the germline V gene, CDR1 is DFQATT and CDR2 is SNEGSKA (reference sequence). Here the CDR3 reads CSARGTSGRGNEQFF. The CDR3 bases are TGCAGTGCTAGAGGTACTAGCGGGAGAGGCAATGAGCAGTTCTTC.

There are many counts of this clonotype. The chain recombines TRBV6-5 with TRBJ1-2; D is unclear. V shed 6 bases and J shed 5 bases, with 13 bases lying between them. This CDR3 region has 13 residues. The germline V gene has CDR1 MNHEY and CDR2 SVGAGI. The CDR3 sequence: CASSRDGNYGYTF. In DNA, the CDR3 is TGTGCCAGCAGCCGCGACGGAAATTATGGCTACACCTTC.

This clonotype was seen a few times. The chain recombines TRBV29-1 with TRBJ2-3; 7 bases match TRBD1. The CDR3 consists of 14 residues. Germline V gene sequence: CDR1 SQVTM, CDR2 ANQGSEA. V shed 6 bases and J 5 bases; nucleotides not matched to a gene: 11. This CDR3 is CSVLPGGQGDTQYF. In DNA form, the CDR3 reads TGCAGCGTCCTCCCAGGGGGTCAGGGAGATACGCAGTATTTT.

This clonotype was counted many times. The chain uses TRBV24-1 and TRBJ2-7; the D is unclear. Germline V gene sequence: CDR1 KGHDR, CDR2 SFDVKD. The CDR3 totals 13 residues. V lost 4 bases to trimming and J lost 6 bases, with 12 bases between them. This chain's CDR3 is CATSDRSQLEQYF. DNA of the CDR3: TGTGCCACCAGTGACCGGTCGCAGCTCGAGCAGTACTTC.

A few counts support this clonotype. The gene calls are TRBV7-8 and TRBJ2-7; 9 nucleotides align to TRBD1. The CDR3 consists of 14 residues. Looked up from germline, CDR1 is SGHVS and CDR2 is FQNEAQ. The J segment lost 3 bases and the V segment lost 5 bases, leaving 5 bases of the junction unmatched. The CDR3: CASSVRDRVYEQYF. The CDR3 nucleotides read TGTGCCAGCAGCGTCCGGGACAGGGTCTACGAGCAGTACTTC.

This chain joins TRBV10-3 and TRBJ1-2; TRBD1 aligns across 10 bases. After removal of 10 bases from V and 3 bases from J, the junction contained 17 bases not matched to a gene. This CDR3 contains 17 residues. CDR1 ENHRY and CDR2 SYGVKD come from the germline V gene. The CDR3 here is CASSVGGQGTGDYGYTF. The CDR3 DNA follows: TGTGCCAGCAGCGTGGGGGGACAGGGGACGGGGGACTATGGCTACACCTTC.

This clonotype has at least ten counts. CDR3 sequence (DNA): TGTGCCAGCAGCCCCCTTTCCGCTCAAGAGACCCAGTACTTC. Translated: CASSPLSAQETQYF. V usage is TRBV9 and J usage is TRBJ2-5; D remains unclear. With 4 bases removed from V and 2 bases from J, the gap between germline ends came to 12 bases. Germline-derived CDR1 and CDR2 are SGDLS and YYNGEE. The CDR3 length is 14 residues.

In its sample, this clonotype was seen many times. The chain couples TRBV7-2 to TRBJ2-7, with D perhaps matching TRBD1 (7 bases). The germline gives CDR1 SGHTA, CDR2 FQGNSA. Trimming removed 1 base from V and 2 bases from J, with 12 bases in between. There are 15 residues in the CDR3. The CDR3 sequence: CASSLDGRGAYEQYF. CDR3 nucleotide sequence: TGTGCCAGCAGCTTAGATGGCAGGGGGGCCTACGAGCAGTACTTC.

This clonotype was seen a single time. This chain joins TRBV29-1 and TRBJ2-5, with 9 positions matching TRBD2. With V trimmed by 7 bases and J by 4 bases, 7 bases remained unmatched. Germline V gives CDR1 SQVTM, CDR2 ANQGSEA. This CDR3 has 13 amino acids. The CDR3 sequence is CSAPLAGAETQYF. CDR3 in DNA: TGCAGCGCACCGTTAGCGGGGGCAGAGACCCAGTACTTC.

V gene TRBV9 combines with J gene TRBJ2-5; TRBD1 is a possible D gene (5 bases). Between the trimmed V and J ends, which lost 4 bases and 1 base, there was a span of 14 bases. The CDR3 loop spans 15 amino acids. Per the germline V gene, CDR1 is SGDLS and CDR2 is YYNGEE. The CDR3 sequence is CASSFGRALQETQYF. The CDR3, as DNA: TGTGCCAGCAGCTTCGGCAGGGCCCTCCAAGAGACCCAGTACTTC.

The rearrangement uses TRBV7-8 and TRBJ1-1; no clear D. CDR1 SGHVS and CDR2 FQNEAQ come from the germline V gene. The CDR3 consists of 15 residues. V lost 1 base to trimming and J lost 3 bases, with 12 bases between them. Here the CDR3 DNA reads TGTGCCAGCAGCTTAGACGTAGACACCTACACTGAAGCTTTCTTT. This translates into CASSLDVDTYTEAFF.

This clonotype showed up many times. The chain joins TRBV24-1 to TRBJ1-2; D gene unclear. The CDR3 totals 15 residues. Germline loops: CDR1 KGHDR, CDR2 SFDVKD. Trimming cost V 2 bases and J 2 bases, with 11 bases left between them. The DNA of the CDR3 is TGTGCCACCAGTGATTCAATGACTAGCAACTATGGCTACACCTTC. This sequence encodes CATSDSMTSNYGYTF.

The chain recombines TRBV2 with TRBJ2-2; D is unclear. V dropped 7 bases and J dropped 4 bases, with 13 bases sitting between them. There are 14 residues in the CDR3. Germline assignment: CDR1 SNHLY and CDR2 FYNNEI. The CDR3 region has the DNA TGTGCCAGCACAACGTTGTCGGTCACCGGGGAGCTGTTTTTT. It is translated as CASTTLSVTGELFF.

This chain's CDR3 is CATSGVENEQFF. CDR3 DNA: TGTGCCACCAGTGGCGTTGAGAATGAGCAGTTCTTC. The chain carries TRBV24-1 and TRBJ2-7; D call uncertain. Near its end, the DNA agrees better with TRBJ2-1, so the J call may be wrong. CDR3 size: 12 residues. Germline loops: CDR1 KGHDR, CDR2 SFDVKD.

This clonotype was seen at least ten times. The chain has TRBV7-9 and TRBJ2-5, with no clear D. Trimming left V 5 bases short and J 2 bases short, with 18 bases between. The CDR3 consists of 16 residues. Looked up from germline, CDR1 is SEHNR and CDR2 is FQNEAQ (reference sequence). CDR3 nucleotide sequence: TGTGCCAGCAGCCACATTATGGACGGCCCACAAGAGACCCAGTACTTC. Encoded protein: CASSHIMDGPQETQYF.

The V call is TRBV6-6, the J call TRBJ2-6; no clear D gene. The CDR3 consists of 15 residues. CDR1 is MNHNY, CDR2 SVGAGI, per germline (reference sequence). Between the trimmed V and J ends, which lost 7 bases and 0 bases, there was a span of 10 bases. The DNA of the CDR3 is TGTGCCAGCAAGAGTGCTGTCTCTGGGGCCAACGTCCTGACTTTC. This gives the protein CASKSAVSGANVLTF.

This clonotype was detected many times. Here the CDR3 reads CSVEGDFYEQYF. CDR3 DNA sequence: TGCAGCGTTGAGGGAGATTTCTACGAGCAGTACTTC. V and J are TRBV29-1 and TRBJ2-7, with TRBD2 as a possible D gene (5 bases). The CDR3 extends over 12 amino acids. Looked up from germline, CDR1 is SQVTM and CDR2 is ANQGSEA. The ends were cut back, 3 bases at V and 3 bases at J, with 9 bases in the middle.

This clonotype was found many times. This chain uses TRBV10-3 with TRBJ2-5; 8 bases align to TRBD1. The length of the CDR3 is 17 residues. Trimming cost V 0 bases and J 3 bases; bases outside gene matches: 9. CDR1 and CDR2 from the germline V gene are ENHRY and SYGVKD. The CDR3: CAISESINRGSEETQYF. CDR3 coding DNA: TGTGCCATCAGTGAGTCTATTAACAGGGGGTCGGAAGAGACCCAGTACTTC.

This clonotype was seen at least ten times. This sequence joins TRBV7-9 and TRBJ1-1, with D perhaps TRBD1 (5 bases). The CDR3 is made up of 13 amino acids. Germline V CDR1 and CDR2: SEHNR, FQNEAQ (reference sequence). V was trimmed by 1 base and J by 7 bases, leaving 10 bases between them. CDR3 DNA: TGTGCCAGCAGCTTAGTGGGGGGGGGTGAAGCTTTCTTT. It translates to CASSLVGGGEAFF.

The rearrangement uses TRBV10-3 and TRBJ2-3; D unclear. Germline loops: CDR1 ENHRY, CDR2 SYGVKD. The CDR3 extends over 15 amino acids. The germline V and J ends were trimmed by 2 bases and 4 bases, with 13 bases remaining between them. The CDR3: CAISETRRSADTQYF. CDR3 coding DNA: TGTGCCATCAGTGAGACCCGGCGGAGCGCAGATACGCAGTATTTT.

This clonotype was seen at least ten times. The chain links TRBV12-3 or TRBV12-4 to TRBJ1-5; no reliable D call. V was clipped by 0 bases and J by 3 bases, with 9 bases between them. The CDR3 consists of 15 residues. The CDR3 bases are TGTGCCAGCAGTTTAGCGCGGAACACCAATCAGCCCCAGCATTTT. Translation gives CASSLARNTNQPQHF.

Turning to this clonotype: A much more abundant neighbour one base away suggests this may be a read error. The chain couples TRBV4-2 to TRBJ2-7; D gene unclear. Trimming took off 0 bases at V and 5 bases at J, with 11 bases between the two ends. The CDR3 runs to 14 residues. Germline lookup yields CDR1 LGHNA and CDR2 YNFKEQ. The CDR3 region has the DNA TGTGCCAGCAGCCAAGATGGTGGATCCCACGAGCAGTACTTC. This sequence encodes CASSQDGGSHEQYF.

This clonotype occurred many times. The rearrangement joins TRBV2 to TRBJ1-3; D ambiguous. Trimming removed 1 base at V and 11 bases at J, with 9 bases between. This CDR3 spans 12 amino acids. Germline values: CDR1 SNHLY, CDR2 FYNNEI. CDR3 nucleotide sequence: TGTGCCAGCAGTGAAGACCGTGCCGCCATATATTTT. This translates into CASSEDRAAIYF. Using reference TRBV2 and TRBJ1-3 for the parts outside the CDR3, the full variable domain is EPEVTQTPSHQVTQMGQEVILRCVPISNHLYFYWYRQILGQKVEFLVSFYNNEISEKSEIFDDQFSVERPDGSNFTLKIRSTKLEDSAMYFCASSEDRAAIYFGEGSWLTVV.

This clonotype was counted many times. The rearrangement uses TRBV7-3 and TRBJ2-7; 12 positions match TRBD2. Gene TRBJ2-1 matches the end of the DNA better, so the J call may be wrong. This CDR3 spans 15 amino acids. Germline values: CDR1 SGHTA, CDR2 FQGTGA. The CDR3 region is CASSRLAGVGNEQFF. In DNA form, the CDR3 reads TGTGCCAGCAGCCGACTAGCGGGAGTAGGCAATGAGCAGTTCTTC.